This T cell receptor beta chain appears in the sequencing data of a study of blood T cell repertoires in COVID-19. The overall study: PBMCs, B-cell-depleted T cells, or T cells were the source of the cDNA or gDNA that made up the material.

Trimming took 6 bases from V and 3 from J, leaving 11 bases between them. The CDR3 is 13 residues long. Sequencing used immunoSEQ multiplex PCR; TCRdb keeps in-frame clones, though not all of them. The sample records roughly 700,000 clones, approximately 90% being singletons. The origin of this receptor is a woman in her late teens or twenties with acute or convalescent COVID-19. V is TRBV12-3 or TRBV12-4 and J is TRBJ1-2; D possibly corresponds to TRBD1 (6 bases). Sequencing was done on a sample of peripheral blood. The CDR3 DNA follows: TGTGCCAGCAGGGACAGAGCTTACTATGGCTACACCTTC. The encoded protein is CASRDRAYYGYTF.